This T cell receptor beta chain was sequenced for a study of T cells after yellow fever vaccination. Overall study: SMART-Seq v4 Ultra Low Input served to prepare low-cell-number fractions.

Findings and limits, study-wide: Reappearing after the booster were most of the clones from primary vaccination (less than 98% CD4, about 87% CD8).

CDR1 is SGHAT, CDR2 FQNNGV, per germline. The CDR3 extends over 16 amino acids. V was pared by 5 bases and J by 4 bases, with 8 bases of the junction left unmatched. MiXCR, run by TCRdb on the 5' RACE reads, gives a single entry per CDR3 protein. There are some 300,000 distinct CDR3 sequences in the sample; roughly 10% occur only once, and approximately 3.3% lies in the top ten. This clonotype was seen repeatedly, ten times or more. The antigen is undetermined. The J gene is TRBJ2-2, the V gene TRBV11-2; 9 positions match TRBD1. The sequencing here drew on CD4+ T cells sorted from PBMCs, taken 45 days after the yellow fever booster vaccination. The clonotype was recovered from a man aged 18 to 30 who received the YFV17D yellow fever vaccine. This CDR3 reads CASSKTGQGSTGELFF. The CDR3 region has the DNA TGTGCCAGCAGCAAAACTGGACAGGGGAGCACCGGGGAGCTGTTTTTT.